One sample yielded the 5 T cell receptor beta chains listed below, sequenced in a study of T-cell memory formation after mild COVID-19. TCRdb fed the 5' RACE reads into MiXCR, producing one record per CDR3 protein. This table has approximately 400,000 distinct CDR3 sequences, roughly a quarter appearing once. The specimen sequenced was PBMCs or a T cell subset sorted from them (not recorded which). The receptors originated from an adult woman who had mild COVID-19 (a few samples of this study predate the infection). Cell type and time point are not known.

The chain couples TRBV4-2 to TRBJ2-4; 15 bases agree with TRBD2. CDR3 length: 18 amino acids. V was clipped by 3 bases and J by 7 bases; unmatched bases: 10. Germline V CDR1 and CDR2: LGHNA, YNFKEQ. CDR3 protein: CASSQGGLAGGPGNIQYF. Here the CDR3 DNA reads TGTGCCAGCAGCCAGGGCGGACTAGCGGGAGGGCCAGGGAACATTCAGTACTTC.

In this sample, this clonotype turned up many times. The chain combines TRBV12-3 or TRBV12-4 with TRBJ2-5; 12 positions match TRBD2. V lost 6 bases, J lost 4 bases, and 3 bases stayed unmatched. The CDR3 consists of 14 residues. CDR3 DNA sequence: TGTGCCAGCAGCCTAGCGGGGGGGCCAGAGACCCAGTACTTC. Encoded protein: CASSLAGGPETQYF.

The chain recombines TRBV5-4 with TRBJ1-2; TRBD1 aligns across 7 bases. The CDR3 length is 15 residues. Germline trimming cut 4 bases from V and 4 bases from J; bases unmatched to any gene: 10. CDR1 and CDR2 from the germline V gene are SGHNT and YYREEE (reference sequence). CDR3 sequence (DNA): TGTGCCAGCAGCATCGACAGGGATGGGTTCTATGGCTACACCTTC. It encodes CASSIDRDGFYGYTF.

This chain uses TRBV10-3 with TRBJ2-1; TRBD2 matches at 10 bases. Looked up from germline, CDR1 is ENHRY and CDR2 is SYGVKD. The CDR3 runs 16 residues. V lost 8 bases, J lost 10 bases, and 17 bases stayed unmatched. CDR3 DNA: TGTGCCATCGGGGCCTGGCTAGCGGGGGTGGCTGAAGAGCAGTTCTTC. As protein: CAIGAWLAGVAEEQFF.

This clonotype has a handful of counts. The CDR3 is CSARNPSGTEKLFF. The DNA for the CDR3 is TGCAGTGCTAGAAACCCCAGCGGAACTGAAAAACTGTTTTTT. The chain uses TRBV20-1 and TRBJ1-4, with no clear D. This CDR3 is built from 14 residues. The germline V and J ends were trimmed by 2 bases and 7 bases, with 14 bases remaining between them. Germline V gene lookup returns CDR1 DFQATT and CDR2 SNEGSKA (reference sequence).